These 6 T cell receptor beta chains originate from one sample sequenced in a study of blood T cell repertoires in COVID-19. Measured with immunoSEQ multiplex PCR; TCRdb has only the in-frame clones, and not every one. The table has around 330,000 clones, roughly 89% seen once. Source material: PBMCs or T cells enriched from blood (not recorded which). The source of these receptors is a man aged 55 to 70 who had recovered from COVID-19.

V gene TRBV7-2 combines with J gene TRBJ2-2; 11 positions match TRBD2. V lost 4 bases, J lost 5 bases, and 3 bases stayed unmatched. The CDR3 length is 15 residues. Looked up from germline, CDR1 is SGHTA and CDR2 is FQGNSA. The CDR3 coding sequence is TGTGCCAGCAGCTCCCGACTAGCGGGAACCGGGGAGCTGTTTTTT. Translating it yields CASSSRLAGTGELFF. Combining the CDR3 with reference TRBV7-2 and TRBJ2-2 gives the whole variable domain GAGVSQSPSNKVTEKGKDVELRCDPISGHTALYWYRQSLGQGLEFLIYFQGNSAPDKSGLPSDRFSAERTGGSVSTLTIQRTQQEDSAVYLCASSSRLAGTGELFFGEGSRLTVL.

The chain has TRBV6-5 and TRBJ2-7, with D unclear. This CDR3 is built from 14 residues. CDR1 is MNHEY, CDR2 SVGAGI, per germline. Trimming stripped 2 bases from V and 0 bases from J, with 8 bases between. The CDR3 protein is CASSYTTGSYEQYF. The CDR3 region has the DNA TGTGCCAGCAGTTACACTACTGGCTCCTACGAGCAGTACTTC.

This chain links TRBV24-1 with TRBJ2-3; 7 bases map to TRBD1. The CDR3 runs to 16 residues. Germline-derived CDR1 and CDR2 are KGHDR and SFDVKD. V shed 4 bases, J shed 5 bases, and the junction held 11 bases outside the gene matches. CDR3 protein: CATSDPTGLGGDTQYF. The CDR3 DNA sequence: TGTGCCACCAGTGACCCGACAGGGTTAGGGGGAGATACGCAGTATTTT.

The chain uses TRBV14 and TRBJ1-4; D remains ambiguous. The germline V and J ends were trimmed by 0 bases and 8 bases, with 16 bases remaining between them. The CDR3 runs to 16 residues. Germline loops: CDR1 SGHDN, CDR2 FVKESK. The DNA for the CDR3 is TGTGCCAGCAGCCAAGAAGTCTCCTCTCGAAGCGAAAAACTGTTTTTT. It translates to CASSQEVSSRSEKLFF.

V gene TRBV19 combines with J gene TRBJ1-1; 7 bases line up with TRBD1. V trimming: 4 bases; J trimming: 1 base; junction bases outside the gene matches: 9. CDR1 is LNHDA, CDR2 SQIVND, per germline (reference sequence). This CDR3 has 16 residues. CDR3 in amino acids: CASSRGRQGPNTEAFF. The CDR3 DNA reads TGTGCCAGTAGTAGGGGAAGACAGGGACCGAACACTGAAGCTTTCTTT.

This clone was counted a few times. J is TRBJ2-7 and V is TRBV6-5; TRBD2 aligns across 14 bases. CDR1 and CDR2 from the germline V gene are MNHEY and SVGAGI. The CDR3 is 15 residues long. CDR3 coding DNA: TGTGCCAGCAGGCTTGAATATGGGACTAGCGGGAGATGGATCGTC. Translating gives CASRLEYGTSGRWIV.